This TCR beta chain was identified in a study of blood T cell repertoires in COVID-19. The V gene end was trimmed by 0 bases and the J gene end by 4 bases; junction bases not matched to a gene: 1. The CDR3 spans 15 residues. Germline lookup yields CDR1 LNHNV and CDR2 YYDKDF (reference sequence). Data came from immunoSEQ multiplex PCR; TCRdb stores just in-frame clones and leaves some out. The data contain about 200,000 clones, roughly 84% of them singletons. V and J are TRBV15 and TRBJ2-1, with 9 bases identical to TRBD2. The TCR was taken from a human donor in a cohort sampled during active COVID-19. Sequencing input: peripheral blood. The CDR3 spells CATSREAGGYNEQFF. CDR3 coding DNA: TGTGCCACCAGCAGAGAAGCGGGAGGATACAATGAGCAGTTCTTC. Complete variable domain (other parts from reference TRBV15 and TRBJ2-1): DAMVIQNPRYQVTQFGKPVTLSCSQTLNHNVMYWYQQKSSQAPKLLFHYYDKDFNNEADTPDNFQSRRPNTSFCFLDIRSPGLGDTAMYLCATSREAGGYNEQFFGPGTRLTVL.